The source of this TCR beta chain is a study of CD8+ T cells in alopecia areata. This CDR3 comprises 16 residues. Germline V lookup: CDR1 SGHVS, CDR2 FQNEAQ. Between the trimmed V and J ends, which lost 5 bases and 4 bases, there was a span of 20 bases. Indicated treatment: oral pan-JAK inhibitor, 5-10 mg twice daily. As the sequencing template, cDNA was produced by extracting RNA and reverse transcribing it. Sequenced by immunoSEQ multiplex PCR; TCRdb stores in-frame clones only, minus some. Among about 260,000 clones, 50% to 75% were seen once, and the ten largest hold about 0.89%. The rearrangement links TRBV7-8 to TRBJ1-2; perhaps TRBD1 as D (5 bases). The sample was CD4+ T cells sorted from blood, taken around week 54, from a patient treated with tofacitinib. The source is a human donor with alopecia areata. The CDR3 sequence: CASSLNGGGLRYGYTF. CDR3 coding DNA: TGTGCCAGCAGCCTTAACGGGGGAGGACTCCGCTATGGCTACACCTTC.